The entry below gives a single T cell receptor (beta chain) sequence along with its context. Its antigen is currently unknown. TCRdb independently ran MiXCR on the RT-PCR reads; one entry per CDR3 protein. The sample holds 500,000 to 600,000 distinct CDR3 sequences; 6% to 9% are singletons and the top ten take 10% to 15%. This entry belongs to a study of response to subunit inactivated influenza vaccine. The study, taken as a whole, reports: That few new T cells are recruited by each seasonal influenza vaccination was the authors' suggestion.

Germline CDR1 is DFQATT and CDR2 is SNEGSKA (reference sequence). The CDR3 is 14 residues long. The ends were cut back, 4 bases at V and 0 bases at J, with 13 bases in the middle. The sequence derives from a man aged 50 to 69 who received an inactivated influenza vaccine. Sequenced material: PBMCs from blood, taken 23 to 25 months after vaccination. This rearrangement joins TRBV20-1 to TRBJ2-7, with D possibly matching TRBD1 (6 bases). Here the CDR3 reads CSATPGVPSYEQYF. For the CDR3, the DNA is TGCAGTGCTACGCCAGGGGTGCCCTCCTACGAGCAGTACTTC.